Presented here are 15 T cell receptor beta chains from one specimen sequenced in a study of cytomegalovirus exposure and HLA in healthy donors. Assay used: immunoSEQ multiplex PCR; TCRdb lists only in-frame clones, some missing. Of 190,000 or so clones in the sample, more than 65% were seen once. The sample comprised PBMCs. These TCRs come from a woman in her twenties or thirties in good health and CMV-seropositive.

The chain combines TRBV7-3 with TRBJ2-1; 10 bases are a match to TRBD2. From germline, CDR1 is SGHTA and CDR2 FQGTGA. Germline trimming cut 2 bases from V and 8 bases from J; bases unmatched to any gene: 6. The CDR3 is 15 residues long. The CDR3 reads CASSLGAGGPDEQFF. The CDR3 nucleotides are TGTGCCAGCAGCTTAGGAGCGGGAGGGCCGGATGAGCAGTTCTTC. Together with reference TRBV7-3 and TRBJ2-1, the CDR3 gives the full variable domain: GAGVSQTPSNKVTEKGKYVELRCDPISGHTALYWYRQSLGQGPEFLIYFQGTGAADDSGLPNDRFFAVRPEGSVSTLKIQRTERGDSAVYLCASSLGAGGPDEQFFGPGTRLTVL.

The J gene is TRBJ1-2, the V gene TRBV28; possibly TRBD1 for D (5 bases). Germline CDR1 and CDR2: MDHEN and SYDVKM. The CDR3 contains 14 residues. Trimming stripped 5 bases from V and 0 bases from J, with 10 bases between. In DNA, the CDR3 is TGTGCCAGCAGTGGAGGGGTTCCTAACTATGGCTACACCTTC. Translated: CASSGGVPNYGYTF.

The sample holds one count of this clone. The rearrangement uses TRBV27 and TRBJ2-1; 11 bases fit TRBD2. V gave up 6 bases and J gave up 4 bases; unmatched junction bases: 8. The CDR3 runs 16 residues. Germline loops: CDR1 MNHEY, CDR2 SMNVEV (reference sequence). CDR3 nucleotides: TGTGCCAGCAGCCAATCCACTAGCGGGAGTTACAATGAGCAGTTCTTC. It encodes CASSQSTSGSYNEQFF.

This clone was recorded once. J is TRBJ1-5 and V is TRBV5-4, with D unclear. V was clipped by 2 bases and J by 5 bases, with 8 bases between them. Germline V gene data show CDR1 as SGHNT and CDR2 as YYREEE (reference sequence). The CDR3 length is 13 residues. This CDR3 is CASSFGRDQPQHF. Written as DNA, the CDR3 is TGTGCCAGCAGCTTCGGGAGGGATCAGCCCCAGCATTTT.

This clone has ten or more counts. The V call is TRBV2, the J call TRBJ2-7; the match to TRBD1 covers 7 bases. With 10 bases clipped from V and 0 bases from J, the junction kept 9 bases outside the gene matches. This CDR3 is built from 14 residues. Germline assignment: CDR1 SNHLY and CDR2 FYNNEI. CDR3 region: CATDRAGGSYEQYF. CDR3 nucleotides: TGTGCCACAGACAGGGCGGGCGGCTCCTACGAGCAGTACTTC.

This chain links TRBV7-8 with TRBJ1-2; D is uncertain. V was pared by 1 base and J by 9 bases, with 12 bases between. CDR1 and CDR2 from the germline V gene are SGHVS and FQNEAQ. The CDR3 runs to 13 residues. The DNA for the CDR3 is TGTGCCAGCAGCTTAGGAAGGGAGAGGAGCTACACCTTC. Its translation is CASSLGRERSYTF.

V usage is TRBV4-2 and J usage is TRBJ2-1, with D unresolved. This CDR3 has 12 residues. Per germline, CDR1 LGHNA and CDR2 YNFKEQ. V gave up 3 bases and J gave up 4 bases, with 4 bases separating them. CDR3 DNA sequence: TGTGCCAGCAGCCAGGAGTACAATGAGCAGTTCTTC. Its protein is CASSQEYNEQFF.

The chain recombines TRBV6-5 with TRBJ2-7; D unclear. CDR3 length: 12 amino acids. Trimming took 6 bases from V and 4 from J, leaving 10 bases between them. From germline, CDR1 is MNHEY and CDR2 SVGAGI. CDR3 loop: CASRSVQYEQYF. The CDR3 region has the DNA TGTGCCAGCAGATCGGTTCAATACGAGCAGTACTTC.

The chain joins TRBV2 to TRBJ2-6; D not certain. V was cut by 7 bases and J by 0 bases, with 22 bases left in between. This CDR3 spans 19 amino acids. Germline loops: CDR1 SNHLY, CDR2 FYNNEI. CDR3 sequence reads: CASKKLDDLWASGANVLTF. CDR3 nucleotide sequence: TGTGCCAGCAAGAAGCTCGACGACCTTTGGGCCTCTGGGGCCAACGTCCTGACTTTC.

The chain is built from TRBV6-5 and TRBJ2-4; a weak D match, TRBD2 (5 bases). The CDR3 runs to 14 residues. Germline V lookup: CDR1 MNHEY, CDR2 SVGAGI. V was pared by 5 bases and J by 2 bases, with 10 bases between. CDR3 sequence (DNA): TGTGCCAGCAGTCCCGACGGGACCAAAAACATTCAGTACTTC. Amino acid sequence: CASSPDGTKNIQYF.

This sequence joins TRBV6-1 and TRBJ1-2, with 7 bases lining up with TRBD1. The CDR3 extends over 15 amino acids. Per germline, CDR1 MNHNS and CDR2 SASEGT. Unmatched junction bases numbered 13, after V lost 11 bases and J lost 1 base. The DNA of the CDR3 is TGTGCCTGCACCGGGACAGCCCCATATAACTATGGCTACACCTTC. Translation: CACTGTAPYNYGYTF.

This chain links TRBV4-1 with TRBJ1-3; the D is unclear. Trimming took off 1 base at V and 0 bases at J, with 13 bases between the two ends. CDR1 and CDR2 (germline): MGHRA, YSYEKL. This CDR3 has 17 amino acids. This chain's CDR3 is CASSQVGRGYSGNTIYF. CDR3 DNA: TGCGCCAGCAGCCAAGTGGGTCGGGGTTACTCTGGAAACACCATATATTTT.

The chain joins TRBV27 to TRBJ2-5, with TRBD1 matching over 8 bases. Germline V gene data show CDR1 as MNHEY and CDR2 as SMNVEV (reference sequence). J gave up 0 bases and V 2 bases, and 2 bases lay outside the gene matches. This CDR3 region has 15 residues. Here the CDR3 DNA reads TGTGCCAGCAGTTTAAGGACAGGGAACCAAGAGACCCAGTACTTC. Protein sequence: CASSLRTGNQETQYF.

This chain connects TRBV7-8 to TRBJ2-7, with D perhaps matching TRBD2 (7 bases). CDR1 SGHVS and CDR2 FQNEAQ come from the germline V gene. V was clipped by 7 bases and J by 4 bases, with 20 bases between them. The CDR3 totals 15 residues. The chain's CDR3 is CASTPAGSGAYEQYF. The CDR3 coding sequence is TGTGCCAGCACCCCAGCGGGATCAGGGGCTTACGAGCAGTACTTC.

The genes are TRBV6-1 and TRBJ1-2; the D gene is possibly TRBD1 (5 bases). This CDR3 has 11 amino acids. Per germline, CDR1 MNHNS and CDR2 SASEGT. V shed 3 bases and J shed 7 bases, with 6 bases lying between them. CDR3: CASSEGLGYTF. Written as DNA, the CDR3 is TGTGCCAGCAGTGAGGGACTTGGCTACACCTTC.